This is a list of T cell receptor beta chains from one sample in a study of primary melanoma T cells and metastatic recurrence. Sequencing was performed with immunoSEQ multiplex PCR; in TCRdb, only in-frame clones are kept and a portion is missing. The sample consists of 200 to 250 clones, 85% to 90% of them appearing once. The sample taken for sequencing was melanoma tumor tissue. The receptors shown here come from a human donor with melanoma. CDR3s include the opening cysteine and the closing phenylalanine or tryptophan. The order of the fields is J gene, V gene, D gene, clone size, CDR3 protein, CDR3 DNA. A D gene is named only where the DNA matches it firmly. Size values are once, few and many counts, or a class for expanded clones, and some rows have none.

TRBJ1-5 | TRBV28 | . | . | CASSELQVNQPQHF | TGTGCCAGCAGTGAACTACAAGTAAATCAGCCCCAGCATTTT
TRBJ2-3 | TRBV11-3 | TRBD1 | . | CASSLDGSGTGNTQYF | TGTGCCAGCAGCTTAGACGGCTCGGGGACAGGGAATACGCAGTATTTT
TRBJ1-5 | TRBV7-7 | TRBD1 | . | CASSPGQGGNQPQHF | TGTGCCAGCAGCCCCGGACAGGGAGGCAATCAGCCCCAGCATTTT
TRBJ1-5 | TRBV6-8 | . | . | CAISPGLANQPQHF | TGTGCCATCTCGCCGGGCTTGGCAAATCAGCCCCAGCATTTT
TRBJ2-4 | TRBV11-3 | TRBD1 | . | CASSHTTGGGIQYF | TGTGCCAGCAGCCATACTACAGGGGGCGGCATTCAGTACTTC
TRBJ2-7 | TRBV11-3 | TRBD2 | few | CASSLQLAQNPLGYEQYF | TGTGCCAGCAGCTTACAACTAGCGCAAAACCCGCTGGGCTACGAGCAGTACTTC
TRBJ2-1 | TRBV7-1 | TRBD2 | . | CASSLDSSGGFDEQFF | TGTGCCAGCAGCTTGGATTCTAGCGGGGGTTTCGATGAGCAGTTCTTC
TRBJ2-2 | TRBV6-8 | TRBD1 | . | CASSFWDSANTGELFF | TGTGCCAGCAGTTTCTGGGACAGCGCGAACACCGGGGAGCTGTTTTTT
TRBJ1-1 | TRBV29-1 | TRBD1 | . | CSVDGTGGTEAFF | TGCAGCGTTGATGGGACAGGGGGCACTGAAGCTTTCTTT
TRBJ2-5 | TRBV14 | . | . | CASSQALGVETQYF | TGTGCCAGCAGCCAGGCCCTCGGTGTGGAGACCCAGTACTTC
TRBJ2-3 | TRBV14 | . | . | CASSHTDTQYF | TGTGCCAGCAGCCACACAGATACGCAGTATTTT
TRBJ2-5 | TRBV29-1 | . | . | CSVEQGSQETQYF | TGCAGCGTTGAACAGGGTTCCCAAGAGACCCAGTACTTC
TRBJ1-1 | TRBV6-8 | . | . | CASSPQGLHTEAFF | TGTGCCAGCAGTCCTCAGGGATTGCACACTGAAGCTTTCTTT
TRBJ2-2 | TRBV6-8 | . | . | CASTTSLGSSNTGELFF | TGTGCCAGCACTACGTCCCTTGGGTCAAGCAACACCGGGGAGCTGTTTTTT
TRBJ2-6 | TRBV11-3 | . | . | CASSFGGGQTLSGANVLTF | TGTGCCAGCAGCTTCGGAGGGGGACAGACACTTTCTGGGGCCAACGTCCTGACTTTC
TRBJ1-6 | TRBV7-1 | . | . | CASSLKGGGNSPLHF | TGTGCCAGCAGCTTAAAAGGAGGAGGGAATTCACCCCTCCACTTT
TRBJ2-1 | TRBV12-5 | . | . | CASTSNYNEQFF | TGTGCCAGCACCTCCAACTACAATGAGCAGTTCTTC
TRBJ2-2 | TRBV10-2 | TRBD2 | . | CASSGVAGTGELFF | TGCGCCAGCAGTGGGGTAGCGGGCACCGGGGAGCTGTTTTTT
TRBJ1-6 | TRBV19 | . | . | CASSMTDSDNSPLHF | TGTGCCAGTAGTATGACGGACTCTGATAATTCACCCCTCCACTTT
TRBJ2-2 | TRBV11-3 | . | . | CASSFTGTNTGELFF | TGTGCCAGCAGCTTCACCGGGACTAACACCGGGGAGCTGTTTTTT
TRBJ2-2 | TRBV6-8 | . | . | CASSPKLGTGELFF | TGTGCCAGCAGCCCTAAACTCGGCACCGGGGAGCTGTTTTTT
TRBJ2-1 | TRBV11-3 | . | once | CASSLVEGDLGNEQFF | TGTGCCAGCAGCTTAGTAGAGGGGGACTTAGGCAATGAGCAGTTCTTC
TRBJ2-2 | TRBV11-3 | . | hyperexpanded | CASSLGPLTGELFF | TGTGCCAGCAGCTTAGGCCCATTAACCGGGGAGCTGTTTTTT
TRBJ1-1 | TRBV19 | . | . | CASSIGNSARRTEAFF | TGTGCCAGTAGTATAGGGAACTCGGCCAGGCGGACTGAAGCTTTCTTT
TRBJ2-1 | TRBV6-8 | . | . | CASSYGSSLNEQFF | TGTGCCAGCAGTTACGGGTCCTCTCTCAATGAGCAGTTCTTC
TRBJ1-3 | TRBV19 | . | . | CASSIGVISGNTIYF | TGTGCCAGTAGTATCGGCGTAATCTCTGGAAACACCATATATTTT
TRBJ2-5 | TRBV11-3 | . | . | CASSLNPGVQETQYF | TGTGCCAGCAGCTTAAACCCAGGGGTCCAAGAGACCCAGTACTTC
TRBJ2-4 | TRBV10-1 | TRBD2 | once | CASRTRNIQYF | TGCGCCAGCCGGACTAGAAACATTCAGTACTTC
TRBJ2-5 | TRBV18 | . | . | CASSPPDTFKTQYF | TGTGCCAGCTCACCCCCCGATACGTTCAAGACCCAGTACTTC
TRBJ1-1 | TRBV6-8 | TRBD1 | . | CASSYRTGRYVTEAFF | TGTGCCAGCAGTTACCGGACAGGGCGATATGTCACTGAAGCTTTCTTT
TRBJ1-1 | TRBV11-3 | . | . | CASSPTSGAYTEAFF | TGTGCCAGCAGCCCCACATCAGGGGCGTACACTGAAGCTTTCTTT
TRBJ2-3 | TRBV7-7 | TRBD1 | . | CASSPKDRGPTDTQYF | TGTGCCAGCAGCCCAAAAGACAGGGGGCCGACAGATACGCAGTATTTT
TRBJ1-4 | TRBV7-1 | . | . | CASSEGQGDAATNEKLFF | TGTGCCAGCAGTGAAGGGCAGGGCGACGCTGCAACTAATGAAAAACTGTTTTTT
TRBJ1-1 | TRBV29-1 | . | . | CSVIRSRNTEAFF | TGCAGCGTAATAAGGAGCCGGAACACTGAAGCTTTCTTT
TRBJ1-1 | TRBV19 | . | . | CASLIRSIMNTEAFF | TGTGCCAGTTTGATCCGTTCGATCATGAACACTGAAGCTTTCTTT